This passage covers 13 T cell receptor beta chains from one sample sequenced in a study of tumor-infiltrating lymphocytes in primary liver carcinoma. The researchers produced TCR beta cDNA from approximately 540 ng total RNA with a constant-region primer. Slightly modified ARM-PCR with three nested multiplex PCR rounds yielded TCR beta libraries. Primers for the first two PCR rounds were TRBV1-TRBV30 forward primers and a C-beta reverse primer (about 11 cycles per round). TCRdb fed the multiplex PCR reads into MiXCR, producing one record per CDR3 protein. The sample shows hundreds of thousands of distinct CDR3 sequences, nearly 60% of them seen only once. RNA was extracted from whole blood without cell sorting, alongside germline DNA. Sequenced material: peripheral blood. The receptors originated from a woman aged 30 to 39 with primary liver carcinoma and hepatitis B virus infection.

This clonotype showed up many times. The rearrangement links TRBV12-3 or TRBV12-4 to TRBJ2-5; TRBD1 or TRBD2 may be the D gene (6 bases each). Deletions cut 6 bases from V and 2 bases from J, with 22 bases between. The CDR3 has 17 residues. CDR3 loop: CASSRRVTGAPQETQYF. The CDR3 DNA is TGTGCCAGCAGCCGCAGAGTAACGGGGGCCCCACAAGAGACCCAGTACTTC.

V is TRBV11-2 and J is TRBJ2-7; the D gene is possibly TRBD2 (5 bases). V lost 10 bases to trimming and J lost 4 bases, with 17 bases between them. There are 13 residues in the CDR3. In germline, CDR1 is SGHAT, CDR2 FQNNGV. CDR3 bases: TGTGCCACGGCCGGGATTAACGGATACGAGCAGTACTTC. It encodes CATAGINGYEQYF.

A few counts support this clonotype. V gene TRBV5-5 combines with J gene TRBJ2-2; no clear D. CDR3 length: 14 residues. Trimming left V 3 bases short and J 7 bases short, with 13 bases between. Looked up from germline, CDR1 is SGHKS and CDR2 is YYEKEE (reference sequence). The CDR3 coding sequence is TGTGCCAGCAGCTCGCTTGTCTCGGGCGGGGAGCTGTTTTTT. Amino acid sequence: CASSSLVSGGELFF.

As to this clonotype: At one boundary the junction diverges from the germline segment, which might be a read error. The rearrangement joins TRBV12-3 or TRBV12-4 to TRBJ2-3, with a tentative D call TRBD1 (5 bases). The CDR3 spans 13 residues. CDR3 region: CASSWSRTGTQYF. The CDR3 nucleotides read TGTGCCAGCAGTTGGAGCCGCACAGGTACGCAGTATTTT.

There are many counts of this clonotype. Germline and junction disagree at one end, which may indicate a read error. The chain has TRBV4-3 and TRBJ2-2, with TRBD2 matching 12 bases. The CDR3 runs 16 residues. From germline, CDR1 is LGHNA and CDR2 YSLEER. CDR3: CASRQGLAGYTGELFF. For the CDR3, the DNA is TGCGCCAGCAGACAAGGACTAGCGGGGTACACCGGGGAGCTGTTTTTT.

With respect to this clonotype: The missing conserved phenylalanine or tryptophan at the end of this CDR3 makes a read error likely. The J gene is TRBJ1-1, the V gene TRBV10-3, with D tentatively TRBD1 (5 bases). Germline loops: CDR1 ENHRY, CDR2 SYGVKD. V lost 5 bases, J lost 0 bases, and 10 bases lay in between. The CDR3 runs to 14 residues. The CDR3 reads CAISYDSVNTEAFY. CDR3 bases: TGTGCCATCAGTTACGACAGCGTGAACACTGAAGCTTTCTAT.

This clonotype has at least ten counts. J is TRBJ2-3 and V is TRBV11-2; the D is unclear. The V end lost 2 bases, the J end lost 2 bases, and 17 bases lay between the germline ends. The V gene's germline CDR1 is SGHAT and CDR2 FQNNGV. This CDR3 is 17 amino acids long. CDR3 loop: CASSLYGSPSDTDTQYF. In DNA, the CDR3 is TGTGCCAGCAGCTTATATGGCTCCCCCTCGGACACAGATACGCAGTATTTT.

As for this clonotype: The junction and the germline gene differ at one end; a read error may be behind it. The CDR3 coding sequence is TGCGCCTGCAGCATTCAAACCGGGATTAGCGGGAGAGGGGAGCAGTTCTTC. Encoded protein: CACSIQTGISGRGEQFF. The genes are TRBV10-2 and TRBJ2-1, with 9 positions matching TRBD2. CDR3 size: 17 residues. The germline V gene encodes CDR1 WSHSY and CDR2 SAAADI.

Of note for this clonotype: This sequence may be a read error, since a much larger clone differs from it by one base. The CDR3 does not close with the conserved phenylalanine or tryptophan, likely indicating a read error. This rearrangement joins TRBV4-1 to TRBJ2-3; D is unclear. The germline V and J ends were trimmed by 2 bases and 3 bases, with 15 bases remaining between them. Germline V lookup: CDR1 MGHRA, CDR2 YSYEKL. This CDR3 is 16 amino acids long. CDR3: CASSQRTPKGTDTQYL. In nucleotides, the CDR3 is TGCGCCAGCAGCCAAAGGACCCCCAAAGGGACAGATACGCAGTATTTG.

Comments on this clonotype: This may be a read error, as it is one base from a much larger clone. The rearrangement joins TRBV29-1 to TRBJ1-1; a possible D gene is TRBD1 (6 bases). Looked up from germline, CDR1 is SQVTM and CDR2 is ANQGSEA. V was clipped by 7 bases and J by 4 bases, with 16 bases between them. The CDR3 has 13 residues. As DNA, the CDR3 is TGCAGCGCTGGTGGTAGGGGGGTCACTGAAGCTTTCTTT. Protein sequence: CSAGGRGVTEAFF. The full variable domain, its missing parts supplied by reference TRBV29-1 and TRBJ1-1, is SAVISQKPSRDICQRGTSLTIQCQVDSQVTMMFWYRQQPGQSLTLIATANQGSEATYESGFVIDKFPISRPNLTFSTLTVSNMSPEDSSIYLCSAGGRGVTEAFFGQGTRLTVV.

Regarding this clonotype: Possible read error: a much larger clone is one base away. The chain employs TRBV6-6 and TRBJ1-1; D is uncertain. The CDR3 sequence is 11 residues long. CDR1 MNHNY and CDR2 SVGAGI come from the germline V gene (reference sequence). DNA of the CDR3: TGTGACAGCATGAGGTTAACTGAAGCTTTCTTT. This translates into CDSMRLTEAFF.

In regard to this clonotype: A read error is possible here, since a much larger clone lies one base away. The rearrangement links TRBV6-5 to TRBJ2-2, with 7 bases lining up with TRBD1. The CDR3 spans 15 residues. Trimming at V came to 10 bases and at J to 1 base, leaving 9 bases not matched to a gene. Germline values: CDR1 MNHEY, CDR2 SVGAGI. The CDR3 DNA sequence: TGTGCCAACAGGTGGGACAGCTTGAACACCGGGGAGCTGTTTTTT. Its protein is CANRWDSLNTGELFF.

As to this clonotype: Germline and junction disagree at one end, which may indicate a read error. The chain uses TRBV6-1 and TRBJ1-3; TRBD1 might be the D (5 bases). CDR3 length equals 14 residues. The germline CDR1 and CDR2 sequences are MNHNS and SASEGT. CDR3 DNA sequence: TGTGCCAGGAGTGCCAGGGTGTCGGGAAACACCGTATATTTT. Protein: CARSARVSGNTVYF.